The present T cell receptor beta chain was sequenced within a study of PD-1 blockade in classical Hodgkin lymphoma. In the case of this clone: Its antigen is undetermined.

All the patients suffered relapse after autologous stem cell transplantation, and brentuximab vedotin exposure differed. From thawed PBMCs, CD8+ T cells were isolated by magnetic negative selection. Data came from immunoSEQ multiplex PCR; TCRdb stores just in-frame clones and leaves some out. The repertoire has 10,000 to 15,000 clones, around 80% of them found once; the top ten carry approximately 25%. V dropped 0 bases and J dropped 6 bases, with 24 bases sitting between them. The CDR3 extends over 18 amino acids. Germline loops: CDR1 SGDLS, CDR2 YYNGEE. Notes on the study in general: The authors excluded patients who started nivolumab under 1 year after ASCT.

This sequence was found in a human donor with classical Hodgkin lymphoma. The material sequenced was CD8+ T cells from blood, taken at baseline. The chain couples TRBV9 to TRBJ1-1, with D possibly TRBD1 on 6 matching bases. Here the CDR3 DNA reads TGTGCCAGCAGCGTAGGATTACAGGGCTTTCAAACGGGGTCTGAAGCTTTCTTT. It specifies CASSVGLQGFQTGSEAFF.